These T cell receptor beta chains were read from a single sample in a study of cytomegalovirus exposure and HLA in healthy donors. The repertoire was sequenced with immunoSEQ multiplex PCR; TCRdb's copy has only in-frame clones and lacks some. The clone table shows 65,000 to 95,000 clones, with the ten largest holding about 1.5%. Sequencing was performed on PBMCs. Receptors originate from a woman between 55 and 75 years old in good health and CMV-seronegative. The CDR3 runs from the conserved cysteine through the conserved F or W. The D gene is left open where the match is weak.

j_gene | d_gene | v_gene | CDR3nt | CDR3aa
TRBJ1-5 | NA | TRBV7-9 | TGTGCCAGCAGTAGGACAGACTTCTCGCCCCAGCATTTT | CASSRTDFSPQHF
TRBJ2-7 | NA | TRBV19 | TGTGCCAGTAGTAATAACCTATACGAGCAGTACTTC | CASSNNLYEQYF
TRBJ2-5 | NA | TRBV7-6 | TGTGCCAGCAGCTCCCAGGGCCCCGAGACCCAGTACTTC | CASSSQGPETQYF
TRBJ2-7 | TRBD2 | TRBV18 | TGTGCCAGCTCACAAGGACTAGAACGCTCCGAGCAGTACTTC | CASSQGLERSEQYF
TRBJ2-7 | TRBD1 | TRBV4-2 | TGTGCCAGCAGCCAAGAATCGGAACAGGGGCCCTACGAGCAGTACTTC | CASSQESEQGPYEQYF
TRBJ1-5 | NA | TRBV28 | TGTGCCAGCAGCCACCACCCAGGTGGTAGCAATCAGCCCCAGCATTTT | CASSHHPGGSNQPQHF
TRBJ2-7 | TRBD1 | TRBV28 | TGTGCCAGCAGTCCGGGACAGGGGATACCCTACGAGCAGTACTTC | CASSPGQGIPYEQYF
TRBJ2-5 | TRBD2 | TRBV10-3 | TGTGCCACCACTATCTTAGCGGGAGAGACCCAGTACTTC | CATTILAGETQYF
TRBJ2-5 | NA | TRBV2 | TGTGCCAGCGGGGAGTCCCAAGAGACCCAGTACTTC | CASGESQETQYF
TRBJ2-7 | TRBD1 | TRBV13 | TGTGCCAGCAGCTCCCCGGACAGGGGGCGATCCGAGCAGTACTTC | CASSSPDRGRSEQYF
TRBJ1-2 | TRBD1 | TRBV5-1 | TGCGCCAGCAGCTTGGGGGACAGCAACTATGGCTACACCTTC | CASSLGDSNYGYTF
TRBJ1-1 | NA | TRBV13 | TGTGCCAGCAGCTTAGCAGCTAGTGTAGGGAACACTGAAGCTTTCTTT | CASSLAASVGNTEAFF
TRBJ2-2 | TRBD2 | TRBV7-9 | TGTGCCAGCAGCCCCACTAGCGCCAACACCGGGGAGCTGTTTTTT | CASSPTSANTGELFF
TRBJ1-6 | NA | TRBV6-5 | TGTGCCAGCAGTTCCCCGCGGTCTCTGTCCCTCCACTTT | CASSSPRSLSLHF
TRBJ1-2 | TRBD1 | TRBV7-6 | TGTGCCAGCAGCTTAGGACAGGGTGCTAACTATGGCTACACCTTC | CASSLGQGANYGYTF
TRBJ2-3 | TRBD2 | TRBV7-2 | TGTGCCAGCAGCCCCGGACTAGCGTTAGATACGCAGTATTTT | CASSPGLALDTQYF
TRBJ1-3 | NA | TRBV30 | TGTGCCTGGAGTAGTGACATAATCTCTGGAAACACCATATATTTT | CAWSSDIISGNTIYF
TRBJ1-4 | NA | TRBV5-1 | TGCGCCAGCAGCACGACCGGGGGTAACGGGGAAAAACTGTTTTTT | CASSTTGGNGEKLFF
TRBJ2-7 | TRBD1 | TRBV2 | TGTGCCAGCAGAGAAGGACAGGGGATCTCCTACGAGCAGTACTTC | CASREGQGISYEQYF
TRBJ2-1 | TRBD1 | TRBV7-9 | TGTGCCAGCAGCGGAACGGGACAGGGGGGTTACAATGAGCAGTTCTTC | CASSGTGQGGYNEQFF
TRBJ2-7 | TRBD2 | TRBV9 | TGTGCCAGCAGCGTAGGACTAGCGGGAGGAGGCTACGAGCAGTACTTC | CASSVGLAGGGYEQYF
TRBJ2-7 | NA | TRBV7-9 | TGTGCCAGCAGCCCAGGGGTAGGGTACGAGCAGTACTTC | CASSPGVGYEQYF
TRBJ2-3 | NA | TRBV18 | TGTGCCAGCTCACCACCCGCGGCAGATACGCAGTATTTT | CASSPPAADTQYF
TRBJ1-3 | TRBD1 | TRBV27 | TGTGCCAGCAAAAACACAGGGGGCCCAAGCTCTGGAAACACCATATATTTT | CASKNTGGPSSGNTIYF
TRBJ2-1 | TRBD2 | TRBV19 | TGTGCCAGTAGTATATCAGCGGGAAAGGGTTATAATGAGCAGTTCTTC | CASSISAGKGYNEQFF
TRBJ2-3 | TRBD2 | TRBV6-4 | TGTGCCAGCAGTGACTCTGCGGGAGGAAGGGATACGCAGTATTTT | CASSDSAGGRDTQYF
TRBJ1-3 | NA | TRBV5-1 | TGCGCCAGCAGCGCACGGGTGGACAGCCTCATAAACACCATATATTTT | CASSARVDSLINTIYF
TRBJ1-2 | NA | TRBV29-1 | TGCAGCGTTGAAGGAGAATCCCGGGGAAAGGGCTACACCTTC | CSVEGESRGKGYTF
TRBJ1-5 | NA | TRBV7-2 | TGTGCCAGCAGCCCTGGAGTGTATCAGCCCCAGCATTTT | CASSPGVYQPQHF
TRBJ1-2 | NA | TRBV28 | TGTGCCAGCACCCTCCTCCCCGGGGAGCCTTCGGGCTACACCTTC | CASTLLPGEPSGYTF
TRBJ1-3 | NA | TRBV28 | TGTGCCAGCAATAACGGGAGAAACACCATATATTTT | CASNNGRNTIYF
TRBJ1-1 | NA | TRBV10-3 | TGTGCCGGGGGGGCCGAACAGAACACTGAAGCTTTCTTT | CAGGAEQNTEAFF
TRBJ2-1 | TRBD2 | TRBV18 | TGTGCCAGCTCACCAGGAGGAAACTTGCTAGCGGGAGTGGGTGAGCAGTTCTTC | CASSPGGNLLAGVGEQFF
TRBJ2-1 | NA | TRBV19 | TGTGCCAGTAGTTCCTACTCCGGGACTCCCGCTCGGGAGCAGTTCTTC | CASSSYSGTPAREQFF
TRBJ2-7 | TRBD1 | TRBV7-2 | TGTGCCAGCAGCCCGGCGACAGGGATTGCCTACGAGCAGTACTTC | CASSPATGIAYEQYF
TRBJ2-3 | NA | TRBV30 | TGTGCCTGGAGTGTTACTGATACGCAGTATTTT | CAWSVTDTQYF
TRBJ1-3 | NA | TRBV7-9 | TGTGCCAGCAGCTTAAGCAGGGCTGGAAACACCATATATTTT | CASSLSRAGNTIYF
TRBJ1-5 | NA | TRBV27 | TGTGCCAGCAGTGTAACAGGAGCCAATCAGCCCCAGCATTTT | CASSVTGANQPQHF
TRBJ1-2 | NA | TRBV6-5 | TGTGCCAGCAAACAGGCAGGATGGGATGGCTACACCTTC | CASKQAGWDGYTF
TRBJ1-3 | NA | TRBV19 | TGTGCCAGTGATAAGAGTACCTCTGGAAACACCATATATTTT | CASDKSTSGNTIYF
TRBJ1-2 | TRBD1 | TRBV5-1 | TGCGCCAGCAGCTTGGAGGGGGCAGGTGGCTACACCTTC | CASSLEGAGGYTF
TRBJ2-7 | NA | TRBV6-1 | TGTGCCAGCAGTGAAGGGGCAGGGGCGACCTACGAGCAGTACTTC | CASSEGAGATYEQYF
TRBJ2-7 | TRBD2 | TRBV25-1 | TGTGCCAGCAGTCGGGAGGGCCTAGGATACGAGCAGTACTTC | CASSREGLGYEQYF
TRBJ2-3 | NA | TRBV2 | TGTGCCAGCAGTGATACAGGCACAGATACGCAGTATTTT | CASSDTGTDTQYF
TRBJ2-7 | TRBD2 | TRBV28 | TGTGCCAGCAGTTCAACTAGCGGACCATTAACCTACGAGCAGTACTTC | CASSSTSGPLTYEQYF
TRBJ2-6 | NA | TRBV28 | TGTGCCAGCACCCTCGGAGTCACTGGGGCCAACGTCCTGACTTTC | CASTLGVTGANVLTF
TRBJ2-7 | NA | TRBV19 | TGTGCCAGTAGTATGGGTGGAGCGTATGAGCAGTACTTC | CASSMGGAYEQYF
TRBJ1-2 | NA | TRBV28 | TGTGCCAGCAGTTTGACCAGGGACTATGGCTACACCTTC | CASSLTRDYGYTF
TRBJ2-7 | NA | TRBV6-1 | TGTGCCAGCAGTGAAGGGAGGACGGATTACGCCAAGCAGTACTTC | CASSEGRTDYAKQYF
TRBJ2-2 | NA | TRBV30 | TGTGCCTGGAGTGTCACCGGGGAGCTGTTTTTT | CAWSVTGELFF
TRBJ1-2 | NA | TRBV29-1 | TGCAGCGTTCTTTCTAACTATGGCTACACCTTC | CSVLSNYGYTF
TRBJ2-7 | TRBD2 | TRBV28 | TGTGCCAGCAGCCATTCTATTAGCGGGAGGGGCTTGGAGCAGTACTTC | CASSHSISGRGLEQYF
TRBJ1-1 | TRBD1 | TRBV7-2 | TGTGCCAGCAGCCGACAGGGAAACACTGAAGCTTTCTTT | CASSRQGNTEAFF
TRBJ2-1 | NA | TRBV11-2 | TGTGCCAGCAGCTTGGTCTCACTAGCCGACAATGAGCAGTTCTTC | CASSLVSLADNEQFF
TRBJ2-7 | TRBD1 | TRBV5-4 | TGTGCCAGCAGCTTGAGACAGGGGGCATCCGAGCAGTACTTC | CASSLRQGASEQYF
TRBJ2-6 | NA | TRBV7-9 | TGTGCCAGCAGCCAGACTAGAGATCACCTCTCTGGGGCCAACGTCCTGACTTTC | CASSQTRDHLSGANVLTF
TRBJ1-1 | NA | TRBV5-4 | TGTGCCAGCAGCTTACAGGGCGTTGGGGGCCCATCGAGAGCTTTCTTT | CASSLQGVGGPSRAFF
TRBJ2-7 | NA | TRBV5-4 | TGTGCCAGCAGCCGACAACTCCGACCCTACGAGCAGTACTTC | CASSRQLRPYEQYF